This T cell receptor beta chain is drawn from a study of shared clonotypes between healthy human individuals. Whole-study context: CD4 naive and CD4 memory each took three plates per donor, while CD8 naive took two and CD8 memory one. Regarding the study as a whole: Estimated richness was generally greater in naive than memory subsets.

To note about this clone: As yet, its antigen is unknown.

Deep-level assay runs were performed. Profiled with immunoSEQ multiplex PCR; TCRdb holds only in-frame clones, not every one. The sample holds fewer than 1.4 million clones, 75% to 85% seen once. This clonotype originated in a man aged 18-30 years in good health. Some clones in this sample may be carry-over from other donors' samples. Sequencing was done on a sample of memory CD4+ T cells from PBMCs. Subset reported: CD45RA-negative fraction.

The CDR3 loop reads CASSHGGYLNTEAFF. The CDR3, as DNA: TGTGCCAGCAGCCACGGGGGTTACCTAAACACTGAAGCTTTCTTT. The chain uses TRBV28 and TRBJ1-1; possibly TRBD1 for D (5 bases). The V end was cut by 6 bases, the J end by 2 bases, with 16 bases between. The CDR3 has 15 residues. Germline values: CDR1 MDHEN, CDR2 SYDVKM.